The text below deals with one T cell receptor (beta chain). Its target is unknown. TCRdb keeps only in-frame clones here, not all; method: immunoSEQ multiplex PCR. The sample lists roughly 53,000 clones, about 88% occurring once. Germline CDR1 and CDR2: MNHNS and SASEGT. CDR3 length: 13 amino acids. V lost 2 bases, J lost 5 bases, and 9 bases lay in between. This sample was included in a study of OX40 agonist ivuxolimab in advanced cancers. Study in general: Partial responses were recorded for three patients, including one with hepatocellular carcinoma and two with cutaneous melanoma. Whole-study results and caveats: Averaged across samples, CD8+ T cells carried more expanded clones than CD4+ did.

Prior autoimmune disease or systemic immunosuppression barred patients. Material: CD4+ or CD8+ T cells sorted from blood, obtained in a trial of the OX40 agonist ivuxolimab. This clonotype was sampled from an adult with an advanced solid tumor such as melanoma, head and neck, liver or kidney cancer. The rearrangement uses TRBV6-1 and TRBJ1-2; D is ambiguous. In nucleotides, the CDR3 is TGTGCCAGCAGTGAACTTAAAGAATATGGCTACACCTTC. Its translation is CASSELKEYGYTF.